The 32 T cell receptor beta chains in this list originate from one sample, sequenced in a study of T cell responses to AZD1222 COVID-19 vaccine. Some clones are missing from TCRdb's copy, which holds only in-frame ones; the method was immunoSEQ multiplex PCR. Of 140,000 to 150,000 clones in the sample, about 91% were seen once. The starting material was peripheral blood, obtained on day 0 of AZD1222 vaccination. The receptors come from an adult in good health.

DNA of the CDR3: TGTGCCAGCAGCTCCAGGGTTAGCTACACCTTC. It specifies CASSSRVSYTF. This chain uses TRBV7-9 with TRBJ1-2, with D maybe TRBD1 (5 bases). The CDR3 is made up of 11 amino acids. Germline V gene data show CDR1 as SEHNR and CDR2 as FQNEAQ (reference sequence). The germline V and J ends were trimmed by 4 bases and 9 bases, with 9 bases remaining between them.

The chain combines TRBV15 with TRBJ1-3; D ambiguous. The CDR3 covers 16 residues. V lost 1 base, J lost 4 bases, and 14 bases lay in between. Germline CDR1 LNHNV, CDR2 YYDKDF (reference sequence). CDR3 sequence reads: CATSRGPTLGGNTIYF. In nucleotides, the CDR3 is TGTGCCACCAGCAGAGGCCCAACCCTGGGAGGAAACACCATATATTTT.

The V gene is TRBV28, the J gene TRBJ1-4; 7 nucleotides match TRBD1. The CDR3 runs to 17 residues. Germline CDR1 MDHEN, CDR2 SYDVKM. V shed 4 bases and J 3 bases; nucleotides not matched to a gene: 11. The chain's CDR3 is CASSSRQGRSSNEKLFF. The CDR3 DNA reads TGTGCCAGCAGTTCCCGACAGGGAAGGTCCTCTAATGAAAAACTGTTTTTT.

V gene TRBV6-2 or TRBV6-3 combines with J gene TRBJ2-7, with 7 bases lining up with TRBD1. Germline CDR1 reads MNHEY; CDR2 reads SVGEGT. After removal of 5 bases from V and 2 bases from J, the junction contained 9 bases not matched to a gene. This CDR3 region has 15 residues. The CDR3 bases are TGTGCCAGCAGTCCCGGGACAGTGCTTACCTACGAGCAGTACTTC. Protein product: CASSPGTVLTYEQYF.

The V gene is TRBV27, the J gene TRBJ2-1; D assignment may be TRBD1 or TRBD2 (5 bases each). The V end was cut by 4 bases, the J end by 6 bases, with 10 bases between. The CDR3 runs to 13 residues. Germline-derived CDR1 and CDR2 are MNHEY and SMNVEV (reference sequence). The CDR3 protein is CASSWDGSNEQFF. The DNA of the CDR3 is TGTGCCAGCAGTTGGGACGGCTCCAATGAGCAGTTCTTC.

The CDR3 loop is CASISGGATTGELFF. The CDR3 DNA is TGCGCCAGCATCAGCGGGGGGGCCACGACCGGGGAGCTGTTTTTT. The V call is TRBV5-1, the J call TRBJ2-2; 10 positions agree with TRBD2. Trimming took 6 bases from V and 5 from J; bases not matched to a gene: 7. The CDR3 totals 15 residues. Germline loops: CDR1 SGHRS, CDR2 YFSETQ.

This clone came up once. The genes are TRBV29-1 and TRBJ1-3; D perhaps matches TRBD1 (6 bases). With 3 bases removed from V and 4 bases from J, the gap between germline ends came to 13 bases. The CDR3 totals 14 residues. Germline CDR1 reads SQVTM; CDR2 reads ANQGSEA. CDR3 DNA: TGCAGCGTTGATCGTGGGGGGCCAGGAAACACCATATATTTT. Its translation: CSVDRGGPGNTIYF.

The CDR3 DNA reads as TGTGCCAGCAGCGTAGTGGGGACTGGGGCCAACGTCCTGACTTTC. Amino acid sequence: CASSVVGTGANVLTF. The J gene is TRBJ2-6, the V gene TRBV9; no clear D gene. This CDR3 spans 15 amino acids. The germline V and J ends were trimmed by 0 bases and 2 bases, with 6 bases remaining between them. Germline values: CDR1 SGDLS, CDR2 YYNGEE.

The V call is TRBV14, the J call TRBJ2-7; 14 bases match TRBD2. V dropped 4 bases and J dropped 6; count of bases not matched to a gene: 11. Germline-derived CDR1 and CDR2 are SGHDN and FVKESK. The CDR3 runs to 17 residues. The DNA of the CDR3 is TGTGCCAGCAGCCCCAGGACTAGCGGGGGGACGTCTGCCGAGCAGTACTTC. This gives the protein CASSPRTSGGTSAEQYF.

The chain joins TRBV2 to TRBJ2-7; no clear D gene. CDR1 SNHLY and CDR2 FYNNEI come from the germline V gene. The ends were cut back, 4 bases at V and 6 bases at J, with 7 bases in the middle. CDR3 length equals 11 residues. DNA for the CDR3: TGTGCCAGCAGTGTCGTAATCGAGCAGTACTTC. As protein: CASSVVIEQYF.

V gene TRBV19 combines with J gene TRBJ1-1; D call uncertain. V lost 6 bases and J 11 bases, leaving 19 bases between the germline ends. Germline CDR1 and CDR2: LNHDA and SQIVND (reference sequence). This CDR3 comprises 13 residues. The CDR3 DNA reads TGTGCCAGTAGAACGGCCGAGCGTGGATTGGCTTTCTTT. This gives the protein CASRTAERGLAFF.

In DNA, the CDR3 is TGTGCCAGCAGTCGGACCCGAGATGGCTACACCTTC. Residues: CASSRTRDGYTF. This sequence joins TRBV12-3 or TRBV12-4 and TRBJ1-2; D is ambiguous. The CDR3 consists of 12 residues. Deletions cut 5 bases from V and 6 bases from J, with 10 bases between.

The chain combines TRBV6-5 with TRBJ1-1, with a tentative D call TRBD1 (5 bases). The CDR3 consists of 14 residues. Germline V CDR1 and CDR2: MNHEY, SVGAGI. The V gene lost 6 bases and the J gene lost 4 bases, with 15 bases spanning the gap. The CDR3 reads CASRYRPFGTEAFF. The DNA for the CDR3 is TGTGCCAGCAGGTACAGGCCCTTTGGCACTGAAGCTTTCTTT.

The chain couples TRBV2 to TRBJ1-5; 9 bases match TRBD1. Germline V gives CDR1 SNHLY, CDR2 FYNNEI. Trimming removed 7 bases from V and 1 base from J; junction bases left unmatched: 5. This CDR3 has 15 residues. CDR3 region: CASKLQGASNQPQHF. The CDR3, as DNA: TGTGCCAGCAAGTTACAGGGGGCGAGCAATCAGCCCCAGCATTTT.

The chain links TRBV4-2 to TRBJ2-1, with 9 bases identical to TRBD1. CDR1 and CDR2 (germline): LGHNA, YNFKEQ. J lost 7 bases, V lost 4 bases, and 5 bases had no gene match. This CDR3 is built from 14 residues. The chain's CDR3 is CASSPGGTGNEQFF. The CDR3 DNA sequence: TGTGCCAGCAGCCCGGGCGGGACAGGGAATGAGCAGTTCTTC.

The V and J genes are TRBV7-3 and TRBJ1-6; the D is unclear. V lost 5 bases, J lost 10 bases, and 9 bases lay in between. Germline V lookup: CDR1 SGHTA, CDR2 FQGTGA. This CDR3 is built from 12 residues. CDR3 loop: CASSDPLSPLHF. The CDR3 DNA reads TGTGCCAGCAGCGACCCTTTATCACCCCTCCACTTT.

V gene TRBV28 combines with J gene TRBJ1-5; possible D gene TRBD1, 6 bases. The CDR3 runs to 19 residues. Germline-derived CDR1 and CDR2 are MDHEN and SYDVKM. The V and J ends lost 3 bases and 2 bases respectively, with 23 bases between them. CDR3 residues: CASSFVPDGGGLGNQPQHF. The CDR3 DNA is TGTGCCAGCAGTTTCGTCCCGGACGGAGGGGGTTTGGGCAATCAGCCCCAGCATTTT.

V is TRBV5-1 and J is TRBJ1-1, with D possibly TRBD1 on 5 matching bases. Trimming left V 1 base short and J 0 bases short, with 13 bases between. The CDR3 is 16 amino acids. Germline lookup yields CDR1 SGHRS and CDR2 YFSETQ. The CDR3 here is CASSLSSGRLNTEAFF. CDR3 bases: TGCGCCAGCAGCTTGAGTTCAGGGCGTTTGAACACTGAAGCTTTCTTT.

V usage is TRBV7-9 and J usage is TRBJ1-1, with D hard to call. The V gene's germline CDR1 is SEHNR and CDR2 FQNEAQ (reference sequence). Trimming stripped 1 base from V and 0 bases from J, with 12 bases between. The CDR3 is 16 residues long. Here the CDR3 DNA reads TGTGCCAGCAGCTTAGGACCAGAACGGATGAACACTGAAGCTTTCTTT. It is translated as CASSLGPERMNTEAFF. Looking up the rest from reference TRBV7-9 and TRBJ1-1 gives the full variable domain: DTGVSQNPRHKITKRGQNVTFRCDPISEHNRLYWYRQTLGQGPEFLTYFQNEAQLEKSRLLSDRFSAERPKGSFSTLEIQRTEQGDSAMYLCASSLGPERMNTEAFFGQGTRLTVV.

J is TRBJ1-2 and V is TRBV18, with TRBD1 matching over 11 bases. The trim removed 4 bases at V and 2 bases at J, leaving 12 bases unmatched. Per the germline V gene, CDR1 is KGHSH and CDR2 is LQKENI. The CDR3 runs 18 residues. CDR3 DNA sequence: TGTGCCAGCTCACAGGACAGGGGGCGCTCGGTTGACAACTATGGCTACACCTTC. It yields the protein CASSQDRGRSVDNYGYTF.

The CDR3 DNA reads as TGTGCCAGCAGTTTAGACCGTCCGCCCCTCCACTTT. Translation gives CASSLDRPPLHF. The chain has TRBV12-3 or TRBV12-4 and TRBJ1-6; D ambiguous. V gave up 1 base and J gave up 13 bases, with 8 bases separating them. CDR3 length equals 12 residues.

This rearrangement joins TRBV19 to TRBJ1-1, with D perhaps matching TRBD1 (6 bases). Germline V gene sequence: CDR1 LNHDA, CDR2 SQIVND (reference sequence). There are 13 residues in the CDR3. Trimming cost V 4 bases and J 5 bases, with 11 bases left between them. The CDR3 nucleotides are TGTGCCAGTAGTACAGGGGAGGGAACTGAAGCTTTCTTT. Translating gives CASSTGEGTEAFF.

The chain uses TRBV24-1 and TRBJ1-2, with D perhaps TRBD1 (5 bases). The germline V gene encodes CDR1 KGHDR and CDR2 SFDVKD. V gave up 2 bases and J gave up 6 bases, with 12 bases separating them. This CDR3 has 14 amino acids. CDR3 nucleotide sequence: TGTGCCACCAGTGATTCCGGGACGGAGCATGGCTACACCTTC. Its protein product is CATSDSGTEHGYTF.

The chain has TRBV2 and TRBJ2-5; D is possibly TRBD1 (6 bases). Trimming removed 8 bases at V and 1 base at J, with 11 bases between. Germline CDR1 and CDR2: SNHLY and FYNNEI. The CDR3 loop spans 13 amino acids. In DNA, the CDR3 is TGTGCCAGCTACGGACAGAGCCAAGAGACCCAGTACTTC. The encoded protein is CASYGQSQETQYF.

Only one count was recorded for this clone. The chain uses TRBV11-2 and TRBJ2-5; 11 nucleotides align to TRBD2. Germline V lookup: CDR1 SGHAT, CDR2 FQNNGV. The CDR3 consists of 15 residues. The J segment lost 5 bases and the V segment lost 5 bases, leaving 7 bases of the junction unmatched. CDR3 residues: CASSHPGTSGETQYF. The CDR3 DNA sequence: TGTGCCAGCAGCCACCCCGGGACTAGCGGTGAGACCCAGTACTTC.

The chain couples TRBV19 to TRBJ1-2, with D uncertain. Per germline, CDR1 LNHDA and CDR2 SQIVND (reference sequence). V was clipped by 4 bases and J by 8 bases, with 17 bases between them. The CDR3 consists of 14 residues. This CDR3 is CASSREVSSAGYTF. CDR3 nucleotides: TGTGCCAGTAGTAGGGAAGTTTCTAGTGCGGGCTACACCTTC.

This clone was seen once. The chain couples TRBV19 to TRBJ1-5; D might be TRBD1 (6 bases). This CDR3 spans 14 amino acids. Germline V gene sequence: CDR1 LNHDA, CDR2 SQIVND (reference sequence). Deletions cut 7 bases from V and 7 bases from J, with 17 bases between. The CDR3, as DNA: TGTGCCAGTACCCAAACTAGAGGGGGACAGCCCCAGCATTTT. This codes for CASTQTRGGQPQHF.

This chain links TRBV6-6 with TRBJ1-1; D is possibly TRBD1 (6 bases). Per germline, CDR1 MNHNY and CDR2 SVGAGI (reference sequence). The CDR3 has 14 residues. Trimming cost V 5 bases and J 9 bases, with 19 bases left between them. The CDR3 coding sequence is TGTGCCAGCAGTGATATAGGCAGGGGAAGAAAAGCTTTCTTT. Its protein is CASSDIGRGRKAFF.

The V and J genes are TRBV7-3 and TRBJ1-1, with TRBD1 matching 7 bases. Germline-derived CDR1 and CDR2 are SGHTA and FQGTGA. Unmatched junction bases numbered 4, after V lost 4 bases and J lost 5 bases. This CDR3 is built from 13 residues. The CDR3 DNA reads as TGTGCCAGCAGCTCCACACAGGGGACTGAAGCTTTCTTT. Encoded protein: CASSSTQGTEAFF.

The rearrangement joins TRBV3-1 (or the pseudogene TRBV3-2) to TRBJ2-5; the D gene is possibly TRBD2 (6 bases). Germline CDR1 is LGHDT and CDR2 is YNNKEL (reference sequence). CDR3 size: 15 residues. Between the trimmed V and J ends, which lost 4 bases and 2 bases, there was a span of 14 bases. The CDR3 reads CASSRRGEQQETQYF. The CDR3 bases are TGTGCCAGCAGCCGGCGGGGCGAACAACAAGAGACCCAGTACTTC.

The rearrangement joins TRBV23-1 to TRBJ2-2; 11 positions match TRBD2. TRBV23-1 is sorted into the ORF group, with uncertain function. This CDR3 has 19 amino acids. Unmatched junction bases numbered 12, after V lost 2 bases and J lost 4 bases. The CDR3 is CASSQGSRLAGLRTGELFF. The CDR3 DNA is TGCGCCAGCAGTCAAGGTTCTCGACTAGCGGGGCTCCGCACCGGGGAGCTGTTTTTT.

The chain uses TRBV19 and TRBJ1-1; 12 nucleotides align to TRBD1. The length of the CDR3 is 15 residues. Germline CDR1 and CDR2: LNHDA and SQIVND (reference sequence). Trimming cost V 4 bases and J 7 bases; bases outside gene matches: 7. The CDR3 sequence: CASSSGTGGRGEAFF. The CDR3 DNA reads as TGTGCCAGTAGTAGCGGGACAGGGGGCCGGGGTGAAGCTTTCTTT. The entire variable domain, with the rest obtained from reference TRBV19 and TRBJ1-1, is as follows: DGGITQSPKYLFRKEGQNVTLSCEQNLNHDAMYWYRQDPGQGLRLIYYSQIVNDFQKGDIAEGYSVSREKKESFPLTVTSAQKNPTAFYLCASSSGTGGRGEAFFGQGTRLTVV.